In its sample, the clone carrying this T cell receptor (beta chain) was seen once. How the authors handled the data: Nucleated cell counts were estimated from reference gene primer amplification. Method: immunoSEQ multiplex PCR; TCRdb's copy keeps in-frame clones and lacks some. V, J and clone size reflect that table, while D and trimming were determined from the DNA. This sample has some 100,000 clones; about 84% occur once, and the top ten carry 4.4%. The sample belongs to a study of blood T cell repertoires in COVID-19. On the study more broadly: Specimens from acute and convalescent COVID-19 originated in the United States, Italy and Spain. Sample material is recorded as cDNA or gDNA derived from T cells, B-cell-depleted T cells, or PBMCs.

The CDR3 is 12 residues long. Looked up from germline, CDR1 is LNHDA and CDR2 is SQIVND (reference sequence). V shed 1 base and J 9 bases; nucleotides not matched to a gene: 0. The chain links TRBV19 to TRBJ2-1; TRBD2 agrees at 7 bases. The receptor was isolated from a man in his fifties or sixties with acute or convalescent COVID-19. The specimen was peripheral blood. The CDR3: CASSIGGGEQFF. DNA for the CDR3: TGTGCCAGTAGTATAGGGGGGGGTGAGCAGTTCTTC.